The sequence of this T cell receptor (beta chain) was determined in a study of cytotoxic CD8 clonotypes in ibrutinib-treated CLL. The study's findings and limits: In comparison with age-matched healthy donors, baseline clonality was higher and tracked circulating CD8+ T-cell counts.

From germline, CDR1 is LNHDA and CDR2 SQIVND (reference sequence). The V gene end was trimmed by 5 bases and the J gene end by 1 base; junction bases not matched to a gene: 16. The CDR3 is made up of 18 amino acids. With regard to this clone: The antigen is unknown.

The table came from immunoSEQ multiplex PCR; TCRdb's copy has only in-frame clones and leaves some out. The sample yields 150,000 to 200,000 clones, around nine tenths seen once. This receptor was identified in a human donor with chronic lymphocytic leukemia. The rearrangement uses TRBV19 and TRBJ2-7; 8 bases match TRBD1. The material sequenced was PBMCs, taken at disease progression, from a patient treated with ibrutinib. The CDR3 nucleotides are TGTGCCAGTAGTCTAATTCCCCCGGGGACAGGAGTGTCCTACGAGCAGTACTTC. Its translation: CASSLIPPGTGVSYEQYF.